This T cell receptor (beta chain) was captured in a study of siplizumab effects on memory and regulatory T cells. The germline V gene has CDR1 SGHNT and CDR2 YYREEE (reference sequence). The V end was cut by 4 bases, the J end by 2 bases, with 9 bases between. The length of the CDR3 is 14 residues. Details on this clone: No antigen is known for it.

Assayed TCR templates numbered 90,000 to 100,000 for each sample. Assay used: immunoSEQ multiplex PCR; TCRdb lists only in-frame clones, some missing. The table includes about 97,000 clones, around 90% detected once. General study results and limits: Researchers could map only a minor fraction of alloreactive clones to unstimulated subsets.

The chain couples TRBV5-4 to TRBJ1-4; TRBD1 might be the D (5 bases). The receptor's source is a human donor in good health. Sequencing input: non-Treg CD4+ T cells sorted from blood. The CDR3 here is CASSLGPTNEKLFF. CDR3 bases: TGTGCCAGCAGCCTGGGACCCACTAATGAAAAACTGTTTTTT.